The present TCR beta chain was sequenced within a study of OX40 agonist ivuxolimab in advanced cancers. Whole-study context: The mean age was approximately 56 years, ranging from roughly 23 to 80, with 65% to 85% of participants male.

This clone was recorded a few times. Its antigen is not known. Using immunoSEQ multiplex PCR, the repertoire was profiled, and TCRdb retains in-frame clones only, with some absent. The sample lists more than 50,000 clones; 84% were seen once. Study-level findings and limits: CD8+ T cells showed, on average, more clonal expansion than CD4+ cells. Both CD4+ and CD8+ T cell populations in blood had undergone clonal expansion by week 6 at 0.1 to 3.0 mg/kg.

Exclusion of a patient followed from autoimmune disease history or systemic immunosuppression. The input for sequencing was CD4+ or CD8+ T cells sorted from blood, taken in a trial of the OX40 agonist ivuxolimab. The TCR comes from an adult with an advanced solid tumor such as melanoma, head and neck, liver or kidney cancer.

The CDR3 DNA reads TGTGCCAGTCGACAGGGAAATAATGAAAAACTGTTTTTT. As protein: CASRQGNNEKLFF. V is TRBV6-1 and J is TRBJ1-4; 7 bases map to TRBD1. CDR1 and CDR2 (germline): MNHNS, SASEGT. Germline trimming cut 9 bases from V and 4 bases from J; bases unmatched to any gene: 5. The CDR3 is made up of 13 amino acids.